This TCR beta chain is from a study of T-cell reconstitution after alpha-beta-depleted transplantation in children. Study-wide results and limits: The main origin of T-cell counts and diversity one year after transplant was newly produced T cells. The study reportedly traced alpha-beta T cells about two months after transplant to several hundred expanded graft clones. High day-60 TCRbeta diversity in some patients came from surviving recipient T cells and thymic progenitors.

For TCRbeta, the library was prepared with unique molecular identifiers. Each CDR3 protein gets one entry after TCRdb re-called the PCR reads with MiXCR. This table holds about 900,000 distinct CDR3 sequences, around 30% found once. Trimming cost V 1 base and J 5 bases, with 14 bases left between them. In germline, CDR1 is KGHSH, CDR2 LQKENI. CDR3 length: 15 residues. As for this clonotype: Its antigen remains unknown.

The rearrangement uses TRBV18 and TRBJ2-5; D uncertain. The sample was PBMCs, mostly from graft donor cells, taken 360 days after TCRalphabeta/CD19-depleted stem cell transplant. This sequence originates from a boy under three years old who had a stem cell transplant for SCID, so the T cells may come from the graft donor. Written as DNA, the CDR3 is TGTGCCAGCTCACCACGGGCTTCCCTCGGGGAGACCCAGTACTTC. This gives the protein CASSPRASLGETQYF.